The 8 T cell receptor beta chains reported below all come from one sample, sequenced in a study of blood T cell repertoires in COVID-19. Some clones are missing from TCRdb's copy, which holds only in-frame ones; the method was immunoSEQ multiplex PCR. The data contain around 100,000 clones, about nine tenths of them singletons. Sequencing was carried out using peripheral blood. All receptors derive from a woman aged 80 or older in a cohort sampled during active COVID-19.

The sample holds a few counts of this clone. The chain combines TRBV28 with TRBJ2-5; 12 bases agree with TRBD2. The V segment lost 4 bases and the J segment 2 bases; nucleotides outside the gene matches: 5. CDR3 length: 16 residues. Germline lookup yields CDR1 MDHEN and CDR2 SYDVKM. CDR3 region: CASSSGLAGLQETQYF. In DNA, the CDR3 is TGTGCCAGCAGTTCCGGACTAGCGGGGCTACAAGAGACCCAGTACTTC.

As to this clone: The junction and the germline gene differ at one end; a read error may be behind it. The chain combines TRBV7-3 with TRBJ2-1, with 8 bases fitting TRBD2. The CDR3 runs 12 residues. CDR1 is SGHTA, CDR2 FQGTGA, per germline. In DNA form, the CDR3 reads TGTGCCAGCAGCCCTCAAGCGGGGGCCCCCATCTTC. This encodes CASSPQAGAPIF.

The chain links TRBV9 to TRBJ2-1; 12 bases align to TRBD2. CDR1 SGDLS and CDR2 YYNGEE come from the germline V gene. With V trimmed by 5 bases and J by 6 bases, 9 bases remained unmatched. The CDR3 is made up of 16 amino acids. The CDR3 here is CASSRLAGVVVNEQFF. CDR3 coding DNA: TGTGCCAGCAGTCGACTAGCGGGAGTGGTCGTCAATGAGCAGTTCTTC.

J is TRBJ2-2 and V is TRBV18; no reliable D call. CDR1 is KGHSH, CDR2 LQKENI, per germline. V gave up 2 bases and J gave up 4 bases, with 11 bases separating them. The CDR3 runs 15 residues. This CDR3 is CASSPTTHGTGELFF. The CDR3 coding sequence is TGTGCCAGCTCACCAACAACACATGGCACCGGGGAGCTGTTTTTT.

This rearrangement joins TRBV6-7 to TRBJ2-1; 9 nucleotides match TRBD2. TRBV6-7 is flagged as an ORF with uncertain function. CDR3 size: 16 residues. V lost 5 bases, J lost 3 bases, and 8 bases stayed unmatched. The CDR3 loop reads CASSPDRLAVYNEQFF. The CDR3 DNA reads TGTGCCAGCAGTCCGGACCGACTAGCGGTCTACAATGAGCAGTTCTTC.

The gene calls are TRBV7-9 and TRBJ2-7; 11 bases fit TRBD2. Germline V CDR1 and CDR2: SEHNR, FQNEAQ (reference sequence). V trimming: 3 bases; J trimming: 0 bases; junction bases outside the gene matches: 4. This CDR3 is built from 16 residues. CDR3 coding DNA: TGTGCCAGCAGCTTCTCGGGACTAGCGGACTCCTACGAGCAGTACTTC. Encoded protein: CASSFSGLADSYEQYF.

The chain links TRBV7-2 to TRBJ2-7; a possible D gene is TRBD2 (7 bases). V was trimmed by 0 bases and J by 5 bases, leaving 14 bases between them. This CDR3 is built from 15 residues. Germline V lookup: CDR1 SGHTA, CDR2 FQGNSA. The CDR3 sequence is CASSLARGTKDEQYF. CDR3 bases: TGTGCCAGCAGCTTAGCGAGGGGGACTAAAGACGAGCAGTACTTC.

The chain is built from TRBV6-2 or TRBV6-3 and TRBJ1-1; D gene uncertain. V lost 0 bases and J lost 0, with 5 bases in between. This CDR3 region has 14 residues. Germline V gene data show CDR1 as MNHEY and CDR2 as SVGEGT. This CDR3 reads CASSYSKLNTEAFF. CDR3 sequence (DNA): TGTGCCAGCAGTTACTCGAAGCTGAACACTGAAGCTTTCTTT.